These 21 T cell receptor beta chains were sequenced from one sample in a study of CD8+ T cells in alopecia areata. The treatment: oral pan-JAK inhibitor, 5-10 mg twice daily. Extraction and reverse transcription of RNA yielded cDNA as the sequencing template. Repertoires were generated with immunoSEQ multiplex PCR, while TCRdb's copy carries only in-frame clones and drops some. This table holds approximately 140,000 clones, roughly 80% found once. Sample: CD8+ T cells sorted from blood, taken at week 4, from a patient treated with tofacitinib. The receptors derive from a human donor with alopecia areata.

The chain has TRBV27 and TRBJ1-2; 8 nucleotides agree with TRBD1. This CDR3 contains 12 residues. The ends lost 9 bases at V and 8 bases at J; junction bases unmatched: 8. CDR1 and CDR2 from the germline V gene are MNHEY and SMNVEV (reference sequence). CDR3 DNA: TGTGCCAGAGGGCAGGGGGCGAGAGGCTACACCTTC. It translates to CARGQGARGYTF.

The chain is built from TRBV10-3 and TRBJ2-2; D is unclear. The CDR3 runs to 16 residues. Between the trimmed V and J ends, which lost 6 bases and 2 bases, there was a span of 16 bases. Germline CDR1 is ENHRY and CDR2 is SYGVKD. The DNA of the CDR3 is TGTGCCATCAGAATAGACACGCTCCTAAACACCGGGGAGCTGTTTTTT. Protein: CAIRIDTLLNTGELFF.

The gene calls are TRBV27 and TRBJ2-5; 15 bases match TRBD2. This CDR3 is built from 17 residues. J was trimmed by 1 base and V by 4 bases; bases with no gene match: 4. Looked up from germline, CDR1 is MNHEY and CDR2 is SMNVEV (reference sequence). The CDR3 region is CASSSGLAGGFQETQYF. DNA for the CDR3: TGTGCCAGCAGTTCCGGACTAGCGGGGGGGTTCCAAGAGACCCAGTACTTC.

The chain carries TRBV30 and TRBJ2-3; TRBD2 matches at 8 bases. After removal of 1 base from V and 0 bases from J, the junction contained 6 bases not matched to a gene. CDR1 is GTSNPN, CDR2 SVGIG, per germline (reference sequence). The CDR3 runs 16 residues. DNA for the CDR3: TGTGCCTGGAGTGGAGCGGGGGCCACTAGCACAGATACGCAGTATTTT. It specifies CAWSGAGATSTDTQYF.

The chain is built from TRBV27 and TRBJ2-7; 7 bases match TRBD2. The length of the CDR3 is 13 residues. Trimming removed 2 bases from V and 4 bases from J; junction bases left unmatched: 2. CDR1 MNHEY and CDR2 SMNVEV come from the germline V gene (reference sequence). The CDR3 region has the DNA TGTGCCAGCAGTTTAGGGAGGGCTTACGAGCAGTACTTC. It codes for CASSLGRAYEQYF.

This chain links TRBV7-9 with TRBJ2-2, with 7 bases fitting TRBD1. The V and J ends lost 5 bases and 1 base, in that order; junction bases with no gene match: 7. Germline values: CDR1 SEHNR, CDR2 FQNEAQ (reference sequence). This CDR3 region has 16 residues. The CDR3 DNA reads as TGTGCCAGCAGCCGGCCCGGGACAGAGAACACCGGGGAGCTGTTTTTT. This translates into CASSRPGTENTGELFF.

The CDR3 DNA reads as TGTGCCAGCAGCCCGTCGTCGGGGAAAAAGGAAGCTTTCTTT. Its translation: CASSPSSGKKEAFF. V gene TRBV7-9 combines with J gene TRBJ1-1; D is unclear. The V end lost 5 bases, the J end lost 8 bases, and 18 bases lay between the germline ends. Per the germline V gene, CDR1 is SEHNR and CDR2 is FQNEAQ (reference sequence). The CDR3 has 14 amino acids.

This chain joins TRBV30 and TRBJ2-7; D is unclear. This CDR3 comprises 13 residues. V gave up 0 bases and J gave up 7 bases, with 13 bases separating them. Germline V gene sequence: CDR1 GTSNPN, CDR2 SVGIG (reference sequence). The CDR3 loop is CAWSVGSHWEQYF. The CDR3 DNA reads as TGTGCCTGGAGTGTAGGCTCACATTGGGAGCAGTACTTC. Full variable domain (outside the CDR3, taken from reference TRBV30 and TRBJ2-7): SQTIHQWPATLVQPVGSPLSLECTVEGTSNPNLYWYRQAAGRGLQLLFYSVGIGQISSEVPQNLSASRPQDRQFILSSKKLLLSDSGFYLCAWSVGSHWEQYFGPGTRLTVT.

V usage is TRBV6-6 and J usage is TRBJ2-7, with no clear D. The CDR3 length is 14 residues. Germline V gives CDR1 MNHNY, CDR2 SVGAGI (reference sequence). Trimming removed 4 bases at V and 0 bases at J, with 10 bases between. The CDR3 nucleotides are TGTGCCAGCAGTTCCCTCGCCGGCTCCTACGAGCAGTACTTC. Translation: CASSSLAGSYEQYF.

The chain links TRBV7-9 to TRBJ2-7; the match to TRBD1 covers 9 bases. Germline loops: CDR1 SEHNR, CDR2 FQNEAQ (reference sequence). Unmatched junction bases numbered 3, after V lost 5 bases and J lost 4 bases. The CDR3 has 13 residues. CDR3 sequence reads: CASSRTGEYEQYF. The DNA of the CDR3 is TGTGCCAGCAGCCGGACAGGGGAGTACGAGCAGTACTTC.

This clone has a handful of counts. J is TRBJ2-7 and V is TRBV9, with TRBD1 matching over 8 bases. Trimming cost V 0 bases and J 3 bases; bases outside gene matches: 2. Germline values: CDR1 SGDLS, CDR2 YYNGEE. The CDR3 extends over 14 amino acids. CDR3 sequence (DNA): TGTGCCAGCAGCGTAGCCGGGACAGGCTACGAGCAGTACTTC. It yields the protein CASSVAGTGYEQYF.

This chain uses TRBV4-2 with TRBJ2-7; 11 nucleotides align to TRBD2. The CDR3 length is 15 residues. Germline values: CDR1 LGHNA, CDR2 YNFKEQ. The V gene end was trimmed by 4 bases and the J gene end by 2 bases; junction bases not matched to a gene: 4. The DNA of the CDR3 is TGTGCCAGCAGCCTAGAGACTAGCGGGACCTACGAGCAGTACTTC. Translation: CASSLETSGTYEQYF.

The CDR3: CASSFPQGGDYGYTF. The CDR3 DNA sequence: TGTGCCAGCAGCTTTCCCCAGGGCGGGGATTATGGCTACACCTTC. V gene TRBV7-9 combines with J gene TRBJ1-2, with D tentatively TRBD1 (5 bases). Trimming pared 3 bases from V and 5 bases from J, leaving 16 bases between. Germline V gene lookup returns CDR1 SEHNR and CDR2 FQNEAQ (reference sequence). The CDR3 runs to 15 residues. Full variable domain (missing parts from reference TRBV7-9 and TRBJ1-2): DTGVSQNPRHKITKRGQNVTFRCDPISEHNRLYWYRQTLGQGPEFLTYFQNEAQLEKSRLLSDRFSAERPKGSFSTLEIQRTEQGDSAMYLCASSFPQGGDYGYTFGSGTRLTVV.

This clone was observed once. The CDR3 protein is CASSWGLWNEQFF. The CDR3 DNA follows: TGTGCCAGCAGTTGGGGGCTTTGGAATGAGCAGTTCTTC. The rearrangement joins TRBV6-5 to TRBJ2-1; D perhaps matches TRBD1 (6 bases). Germline assignment: CDR1 MNHEY and CDR2 SVGAGI. This CDR3 spans 13 amino acids. The germline V and J ends were trimmed by 4 bases and 7 bases, with 11 bases remaining between them.

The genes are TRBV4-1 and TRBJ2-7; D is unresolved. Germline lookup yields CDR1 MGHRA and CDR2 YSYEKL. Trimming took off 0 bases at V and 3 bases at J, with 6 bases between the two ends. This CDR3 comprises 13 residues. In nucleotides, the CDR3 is TGCGCCAGCAGCCAAGAACCCCTCTACGAGCAGTACTTC. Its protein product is CASSQEPLYEQYF.

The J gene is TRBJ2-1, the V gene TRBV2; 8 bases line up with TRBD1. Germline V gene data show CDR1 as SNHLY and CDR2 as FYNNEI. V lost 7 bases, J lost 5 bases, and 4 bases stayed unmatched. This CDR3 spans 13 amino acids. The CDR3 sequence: CASTGTGHNEQFF. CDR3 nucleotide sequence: TGTGCCAGCACCGGGACAGGTCACAATGAGCAGTTCTTC.

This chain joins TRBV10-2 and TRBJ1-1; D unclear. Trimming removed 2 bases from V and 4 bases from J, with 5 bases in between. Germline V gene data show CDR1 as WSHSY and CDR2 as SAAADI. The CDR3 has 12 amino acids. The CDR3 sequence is CASSETGTEAFF. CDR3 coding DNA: TGCGCCAGCAGTGAGACGGGCACTGAAGCTTTCTTT.

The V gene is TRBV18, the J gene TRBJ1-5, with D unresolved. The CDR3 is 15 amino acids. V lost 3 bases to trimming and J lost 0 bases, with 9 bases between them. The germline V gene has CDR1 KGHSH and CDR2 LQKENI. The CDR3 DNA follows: TGTGCCAGCTCACCCGAACCATATAGCAATCAGCCCCAGCATTTT. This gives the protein CASSPEPYSNQPQHF.

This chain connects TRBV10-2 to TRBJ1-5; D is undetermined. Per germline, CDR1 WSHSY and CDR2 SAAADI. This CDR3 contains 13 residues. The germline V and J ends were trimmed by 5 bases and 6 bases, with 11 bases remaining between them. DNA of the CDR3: TGCGCCAGCAGTCCGACCATATCTCAGCCCCAGCATTTT. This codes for CASSPTISQPQHF.

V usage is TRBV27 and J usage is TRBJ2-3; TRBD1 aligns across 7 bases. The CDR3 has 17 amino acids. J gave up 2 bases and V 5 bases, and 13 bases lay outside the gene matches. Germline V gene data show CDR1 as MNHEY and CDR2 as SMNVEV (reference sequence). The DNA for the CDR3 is TGTGCCAGCAGTCCCACCCCCCGACAGGGTCCCACAGATACGCAGTATTTT. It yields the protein CASSPTPRQGPTDTQYF.

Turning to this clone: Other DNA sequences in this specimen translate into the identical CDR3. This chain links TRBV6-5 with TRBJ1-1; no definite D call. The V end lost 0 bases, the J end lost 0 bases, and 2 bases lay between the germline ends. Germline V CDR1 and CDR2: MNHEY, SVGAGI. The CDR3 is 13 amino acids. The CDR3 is CASSYSVNTEAFF. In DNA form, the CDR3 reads TGTGCCAGCAGTTACTCGGTGAACACTGAAGCTTTCTTT.